This TCR beta chain came from a study of vaccination effects on CD4 cells after COVID-19 (dated by TCRdb to 2021 to 2024). In terms of the full investigation: Each participant received two doses of an mRNA SARS-CoV-2 vaccine, either BNT162b2 or mRNA-1273. The full study included some 10 COVID-19 convalescent patients and a handful of SARS-CoV-2-naive healthy vaccine recipients. Cultures from other donors in the study were sequenced with the Oncomine TCR Beta short-read assay on an Illumina iSeq 100. The study compared SARS-CoV-2 spike-specific CD4+ TCR repertoires before and after mRNA vaccination in COVID-19 convalescent patients and infection-naive vaccine recipients.

The CDR3 runs 16 amino acids, cysteine and phenylalanine included. This entry keeps only the CDR3 DNA: 48 bases, framed from base 1. The germline V gene gives CDR1 as SGHAT and CDR2 as FQNNGV. V loses 4 bases at its end and J loses 5 bases; junction bases beyond the gene matches: 13. The library was made by the immunoSEQ multiplex PCR assay. TCR beta CDR3 sequencing was performed on DNA from the cultured, isolated CD4+ T cells. Per the authors' processing: The analysis removed non-productive TCR sequences, trimmed reads to the CDR3 region, and retained only CDR3s that were 7 or more amino acids long. Antigen-specific clonotypes were identified with the MANAFEST web app by comparing expansion in peptide wells against reference cultures. To be called positive, a clone needed expansion at FDR<0.05 compared with the reference and with all other wells, an odds ratio greater than 5, and a frequency greater than 0.1% in two replicate wells. Clonotypes significantly expanded in SARS-CoV-2 spike wells and in at least one common cold coronavirus spike condition were defined as cross-reactive. CDR3 similarity was assessed by Levenshtein distance using the stringdist R package, and unrooted trees were constructed with ape in R 3.6.1. In its TCRdb copy, this immuneACCESS table keeps in-frame sequences only and misses some clones. Where compared with another copy, unresolved V genes explain less than half of these, and the others have no known cause. V, J and clone size derive from that table, while D and trimming were established from the DNA sequence. The table for this sample lists tens of thousands of clones; about 70% of them were counted only once. In total, the top ten clones hold under 2% of the sample.

What the research found in general, with its limitations: Clones induced by infection and clones induced by vaccination both contracted markedly at late timepoints after vaccination, which fits with T cell responses waning over time. Among healthy vaccine recipients, nearly all vaccine-induced clones were SARS-CoV-2 mono-reactive, and only 1 of 255 was cross-reactive with common cold coronaviruses. Only a small number of convalescent patients were included, and no early post-infection timepoints were available, which limited the study.

On this clone: Its binding antigen is unknown. No much larger clonotype is one base removed from it; base qualities were not supplied.

In the ViraFEST assay, PBMC were stimulated with viral peptide pools, and antigen-specific CD4+ T cell clonotypes were then identified by expansion using TCR sequencing. After around eleven days of culture, CD4+ T cells were isolated with the EasySep CD4+ T cell isolation kit. The absence of prior SARS-CoV-2 infection in healthy vaccine recipients was confirmed by negative nucleocapsid antibodies before and after vaccination. About 2.2 million PBMC per well were cultured in IMDM with around 5% human AB serum, 9 to 10 IU/ml IL-2 and gentamicin, plus 10 ug/ml peptides. Half of the culture medium was replaced with fresh IL-2-containing medium on days 3 and 7. Unless noted otherwise, every peptide stimulation condition was grown in triplicate wells. Using Ficoll-Paque Plus gradient centrifugation, PBMC were separated from whole blood and then either used fresh or cryopreserved at -140C. Overlapping peptide pools spanned the spike proteins of SARS-CoV-2 and the common cold coronaviruses HCoV-NL63, HCoV-OC43 and HCoV-229E. The QIAamp micro DNA kit was used to extract genomic DNA from the cultured CD4+ T cells.

Material: CD4+ T cells from PBMCs cultured with HCoV-229E spike peptides, obtained before COVID-19 vaccination. The meaning of the sample's cell subset or site label: HCoV-229E spike overlapping peptide pool stimulation. The sequence joins TRBV11-2 to TRBJ1-1; TRBD1 agrees with 7 junctional bases. This clonotype was sampled from a human donor who received a COVID-19 vaccine. The DNA sequence is TGTGCCAGCAGCTCCCCGACAGGGATAAAGAAGACTGAAGCTTTCTTT. The resulting protein is CASSSPTGIKKTEAFF.